These T cell receptor beta chains were read from a single sample in a study of CD8 T cells in ankylosing spondylitis. Via MiXCR, TCRdb re-called the 5' RACE reads, giving one row per CDR3 protein. The sample shows some 100,000 distinct CDR3 sequences, roughly 8.5% of them seen only once. Sequencing used blood, either unsorted or a sorted T cell fraction (not recorded which). Source of these receptors: a male donor with ankylosing spondylitis. The CDR3 runs from the conserved cysteine through the conserved F or W. The D gene is left open where the match is weak. Part of the rows lack a size; the others show once, few, many or a class for expanded clones.

TRBV7-9,TRBJ2-3,TRBD2,many,CASSPPASGKSTDTQYF,TGTGCCAGCAGCCCCCCCGCTAGCGGGAAAAGCACAGATACGCAGTATTTT
TRBV29-1,TRBJ1-1,.,many,CSVEGTAASTEAFF,TGCAGCGTTGAAGGCACAGCTGCCTCCACTGAAGCTTTCTTT
TRBV27,TRBJ1-1,.,.,CASSLERNTEAFF,TGTGCCAGCAGTTTAGAGAGGAACACTGAAGCTTTCTTT
TRBV6-1,TRBJ1-2,.,few,CASSDSSGDGYTF,TGTGCCAGCAGTGACAGCTCAGGGGATGGCTACACCTTC
TRBV27,TRBJ2-1,.,.,CASSGNRGGEQFF,TGTGCCAGCTCCGGCAACAGGGGAGGTGAGCAGTTCTTC
TRBV15,TRBJ2-1,.,many,CATSREAAVLDEQFF,TGTGCCACCAGCAGAGAGGCAGCGGTCCTCGATGAGCAGTTCTTC
TRBV6-5,TRBJ1-4,.,many,CASSYGGDSDEKLFF,TGTGCCAGCAGTTACGGGGGTGACAGCGATGAAAAACTGTTTTTT
TRBV5-1,TRBJ2-5,TRBD1,many,CASSSTGDPQETQYF,TGCGCCAGCAGCTCGACAGGGGACCCACAAGAGACCCAGTACTTC
TRBV9,TRBJ1-5,TRBD1,few,CASSAGQGAAQPQHF,TGTGCCAGCAGCGCCGGACAGGGGGCCGCTCAGCCCCAGCATTTT
TRBV3-1,TRBJ2-1,.,.,CASSQEGEFFYNEQFF,TGTGCCAGCAGCCAAGAAGGGGAGTTCTTCTACAATGAGCAGTTCTTC
TRBV27,TRBJ2-1,.,many,CASSLQTTPQFF,TGTGCCAGCAGTTTACAAACCACCCCGCAGTTCTTC
TRBV6-5,TRBJ2-3,.,few,CASSYAARSDTQYF,TGTGCCAGCAGTTACGCCGCGAGGTCGGATACGCAGTATTTT
TRBV7-9,TRBJ1-2,.,many,CASSFEGSYGYTF,TGTGCCAGCAGCTTCGAGGGCTCCTATGGCTACACCTTC
TRBV5-5,TRBJ2-5,.,.,CASSPGDWETQYF,TGTGCCAGCAGCCCTGGAGACTGGGAGACCCAGTACTTC
TRBV5-6,TRBJ2-1,TRBD2,few,CASSLGTSGREYNEQFF,TGTGCCAGCAGCCTCGGGACTAGCGGGAGGGAATACAATGAGCAGTTCTTC
TRBV6-2/TRBV6-3,TRBJ2-3,TRBD2,.,CASSYSQWVLAEGGGTDTQYF,TGTGCCAGCAGTTACTCGCAGTGGGTACTAGCGGAAGGGGGGGGCACAGATACGCAGTATTTT
TRBV7-6,TRBJ1-1,.,few,CASSLAEQGLNTEAFF,TGTGCCAGCAGCTTAGCAGAACAGGGCCTGAACACTGAAGCTTTCTTT
TRBV6-1,TRBJ1-1,.,few,CASSEWEGGNTEAFF,TGTGCCAGCAGTGAGTGGGAGGGGGGGAACACTGAAGCTTTCTTT
TRBV13,TRBJ2-3,.,few,CASREWTAILDTQYF,TGTGCCAGCCGTGAATGGACAGCAATTCTAGATACGCAGTATTTT
TRBV15,TRBJ2-3,.,many,CATSTQVHGCDTQYF,TGTGCCACCAGCACACAGGTACATGGCTGCGATACGCAGTATTTT
TRBV7-9,TRBJ1-4,TRBD1,many,CASSPGQAADEKLFF,TGTGCCAGCAGCCCGGGACAGGCTGCGGATGAAAAACTGTTTTTT
TRBV20-1,TRBJ2-1,TRBD2,many,CSAPGSGSSYNEQFF,TGCAGTGCCCCGGGGAGCGGGAGCTCCTACAATGAGCAGTTCTTC
TRBV20-1,TRBJ2-2,TRBD2,many,CSAPGLPDTGELFF,TGCAGTGCCCCGGGACTACCTGACACCGGGGAGCTGTTTTTT
TRBV11-2,TRBJ2-2,.,few,CASSLDLASGGTGELFF,TGTGCCAGCAGCTTAGATCTGGCCAGCGGAGGAACCGGGGAGCTGTTTTTT
TRBV5-6,TRBJ1-5,.,many,CASSLGSTDSNQPQHF,TGTGCCAGCAGCTTGGGGTCGACGGATAGCAATCAGCCCCAGCATTTT
TRBV29-1,TRBJ2-7,.,few,CSVDAGAGDEQYF,TGCAGCGTTGACGCGGGGGCCGGGGACGAGCAGTACTTC
TRBV7-9,TRBJ1-2,TRBD1,many,CASSFPGGAFNYGYTF,TGTGCCAGCAGCTTCCCAGGGGGCGCTTTCAACTATGGCTACACCTTC
TRBV7-9,TRBJ2-1,.,.,CASNTGVTHEQFF,TGTGCCAGCAATACGGGAGTTACGCATGAGCAGTTCTTC
TRBV20-1,TRBJ2-1,TRBD2,.,CSARSRREAPLYNEQFF,TGCAGTGCTAGATCGAGACGGGAGGCTCCACTTTACAATGAGCAGTTCTTC
TRBV28,TRBJ1-2,.,few,CASSLLGGRRPYGYTF,TGTGCCAGCAGTTTGCTTGGGGGACGGCGTCCCTATGGCTACACCTTC
TRBV18,TRBJ1-1,.,few,CASSPLGLGHTEAFF,TGTGCCAGCTCACCATTGGGTTTGGGGCACACTGAAGCTTTCTTT
TRBV20-1,TRBJ1-2,.,once,CSAGRAGGYTF,TGCAGTGCAGGGAGGGCGGGTGGCTACACCTTC
TRBV6-1,TRBJ2-1,TRBD2,.,CASNRLALFF,TGTGCCAGCAATCGACTAGCTCTGTTCTTC
TRBV20-1,TRBJ2-1,.,many,CSARETSPISYNEQFF,TGCAGTGCTAGAGAGACATCCCCTATTTCCTACAATGAGCAGTTCTTC
TRBV7-8,TRBJ2-2,.,many,CASSSNRGYRGQNTGELFF,TGTGCCAGCAGCTCCAATAGGGGGTATAGAGGACAGAACACCGGGGAGCTGTTTTTT
TRBV29-1,TRBJ1-1,TRBD1,many,CSVPGTGPGNTEAFF,TGCAGCGTCCCCGGGACAGGGCCTGGAAACACTGAAGCTTTCTTT
TRBV6-2/TRBV6-3,TRBJ2-1,.,few,CASSYGGDEQFF,TGTGCCAGCAGTTACGGTGGTGATGAGCAGTTCTTC
TRBV4-1,TRBJ2-4,TRBD2,.,CASSRAGGAKNIQYF,TGCGCCAGCAGCCGGGCGGGAGGAGCCAAAAACATTCAGTACTTC
TRBV9,TRBJ1-1,.,few,CASSGTLNTEAFF,TGTGCCAGCAGCGGGACACTGAACACTGAAGCTTTCTTT
TRBV12-3/TRBV12-4,TRBJ2-2,.,many,CASSLGLANTGELFF,TGTGCCAGCAGTCTGGGGCTCGCGAACACCGGGGAGCTGTTTTTT
TRBV18,TRBJ2-6,.,.,CASSPPRASGANVLTF,TGTGCCAGCTCACCGCCCAGGGCTTCTGGGGCCAACGTCCTGACTTTC
TRBV5-1,TRBJ2-1,TRBD2,.,CASSLRRGRASGSYNEQFF,TGCGCCAGCAGCTTGAGACGCGGGAGGGCCTCCGGATCCTACAATGAGCAGTTCTTC
TRBV11-2,TRBJ2-5,TRBD1,.,CASSLNQGATYQETQYF,TGTGCCAGCAGCTTAAATCAGGGGGCGACCTACCAAGAGACCCAGTACTTC
TRBV6-4,TRBJ1-5,.,.,CASSDRGKTKGYQPQHF,TGTGCCAGCAGTGATAGGGGAAAGACAAAGGGTTATCAGCCCCAGCATTTT
TRBV5-6,TRBJ1-4,.,.,CASSLGPAMMFF,TGTGCCAGCAGCCTAGGACCCGCCATGATGTTTTTT
TRBV4-1,TRBJ1-2,.,.,CASSQETAYGYTF,TGCGCCAGCAGCCAAGAGACAGCTTATGGCTACACCTTC
TRBV11-2,TRBJ1-4,.,.,CASGQYEKLFF,TGTGCCAGCGGTCAGTATGAAAAACTGTTTTTT
TRBV14,TRBJ1-2,TRBD1,.,CASSQGRTGNYGYTF,TGTGCCAGCAGCCAAGGCCGGACAGGGAACTATGGCTACACCTTC
TRBV24-1,TRBJ2-6,.,few,CATSDYSSGANVLTF,TGTGCCACCAGTGATTACAGCTCTGGGGCCAACGTCCTGACTTTC
TRBV9,TRBJ1-1,TRBD1,few,CASSPDRGEAFF,TGTGCCAGCAGCCCGGACAGGGGGGAAGCTTTCTTT
TRBV14,TRBJ2-7,.,many,CASSQDWTITHSYEQYF,TGTGCCAGCAGCCAAGACTGGACTATAACCCATTCATACGAGCAGTACTTC
TRBV20-1,TRBJ1-1,.,.,CSAYTPSSMNTEAFF,TGCAGTGCTTATACACCTAGCTCCATGAACACTGAAGCTTTCTTT
TRBV4-1,TRBJ1-5,.,few,CASSPPDPGQPQHF,TGCGCCAGCAGCCCCCCCGACCCAGGACAGCCCCAGCATTTT
TRBV4-1,TRBJ1-1,TRBD1,.,CASSLKTGIITEAFF,TGCGCCAGCAGCCTAAAGACAGGGATTATCACTGAAGCTTTCTTT
TRBV11-2,TRBJ1-2,.,many,CASSLDLGLVRPDLYGYTF,TGTGCCAGCAGCTTAGATCTAGGGTTGGTCAGACCCGACCTCTATGGCTACACCTTC
TRBV4-1,TRBJ1-5,TRBD1,few,CASSQDATGGLGNQPQHF,TGCGCCAGCAGCCAAGATGCGACAGGGGGCTTAGGCAATCAGCCCCAGCATTTT
TRBV30,TRBJ1-1,.,many,CAWSVDHTEAFF,TGTGCCTGGAGTGTAGACCACACTGAAGCTTTCTTT
TRBV7-2,TRBJ2-1,.,many,CASSEGSEQFF,TGTGCCAGCAGCGAAGGAAGTGAGCAGTTCTTC
TRBV3-1,TRBJ1-4,.,many,CASSQVLGRGEEKLFF,TGTGCCAGCAGCCAAGTTCTAGGGAGGGGTGAGGAAAAACTGTTTTTT